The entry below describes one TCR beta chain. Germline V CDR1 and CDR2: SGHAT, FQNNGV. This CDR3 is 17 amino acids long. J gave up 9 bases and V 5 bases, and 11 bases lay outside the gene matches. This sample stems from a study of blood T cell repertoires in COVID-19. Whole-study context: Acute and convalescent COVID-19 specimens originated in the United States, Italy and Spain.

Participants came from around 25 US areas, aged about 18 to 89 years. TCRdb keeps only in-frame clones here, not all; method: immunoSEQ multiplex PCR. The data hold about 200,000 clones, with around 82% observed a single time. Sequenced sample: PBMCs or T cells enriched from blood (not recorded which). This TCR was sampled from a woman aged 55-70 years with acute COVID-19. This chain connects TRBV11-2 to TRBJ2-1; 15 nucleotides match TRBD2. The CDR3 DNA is TGTGCCAGCAGCAGGACTAGCGGGAGGGCCGATATCACTGAGCAGTTCTTC. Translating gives CASSRTSGRADITEQFF.